The 17 T cell receptor beta chains presented below share a single source sample, sequenced in a study of beta chain features in type 1 diabetes. Study-wide results and limits: Moderate yet significant TCRB CDR3 shortening was seen in Type 1 diabetes patients in all four CD4+ subsets.

TCRB transcripts that were expressed got sequenced, as all of the isolated RNA had been reverse transcribed. Sequencing used immunoSEQ multiplex PCR; TCRdb keeps in-frame clones, though not all of them. The table includes 600,000 to 750,000 clones, around an eighth detected once. Their specific antigens are unknown. Sequences were obtained from naive CD4+ T cells from blood. The receptor set was obtained from a young man with type 1 diabetes.

This clone came up a few times. V and J are TRBV7-2 and TRBJ2-1; D is perhaps TRBD2 (6 bases). CDR1 SGHTA and CDR2 FQGNSA come from the germline V gene. The V and J ends lost 7 bases and 4 bases respectively, with 14 bases between them. The CDR3 loop spans 14 amino acids. CDR3 loop: CASTSSGAYNEQFF. CDR3 DNA sequence: TGTGCCAGCACGAGTAGCGGAGCTTACAATGAGCAGTTCTTC.

The table lists this clone with a few counts. V is TRBV25-1 and J is TRBJ2-5; D is unclear. The CDR3 is made up of 14 amino acids. The germline V and J ends were trimmed by 2 bases and 4 bases, with 11 bases remaining between them. CDR1 and CDR2 from the germline V gene are MGHDK and SYGVNS. CDR3: CASSENDGVETQYF. CDR3 bases: TGTGCCAGCAGTGAAAACGATGGGGTAGAGACCCAGTACTTC.

This chain's CDR3 is CATSRGPGNEQFF. The CDR3 nucleotides are TGTGCCACCAGCAGGGGACCAGGGAATGAGCAGTTCTTC. The V call is TRBV15, the J call TRBJ2-1, with D possibly being TRBD1 or TRBD2 (5 bases each). The V end was cut by 3 bases, the J end by 7 bases, with 10 bases between. CDR1 and CDR2 from the germline V gene are LNHNV and YYDKDF (reference sequence). The CDR3 sequence is 13 residues long.

This clone was detected a few times. J is TRBJ2-1 and V is TRBV11-3; 7 positions match TRBD2. The CDR3 has 16 amino acids. Trimming removed 2 bases from V and 2 bases from J; junction bases left unmatched: 6. Germline V gene lookup returns CDR1 SGHNT and CDR2 YENEEA. CDR3 region: CASSLRGRGTYNEQFF. CDR3 DNA: TGTGCCAGCAGCTTACGGGGGAGGGGTACCTACAATGAGCAGTTCTTC.

This clone was detected only a few times. This chain links TRBV13 with TRBJ1-1; 7 bases match TRBD1. CDR1 and CDR2 from the germline V gene are PRHDT and FYEKMQ (reference sequence). CDR3 length equals 11 residues. V lost 6 bases, J lost 10 bases, and 5 bases stayed unmatched. CDR3 sequence: CASRSGQIAFF. The CDR3 DNA is TGTGCCAGCAGGTCGGGACAGATAGCTTTCTTT.

This clone was counted only a few times. This chain connects TRBV10-3 to TRBJ2-7, with no clear D. Looked up from germline, CDR1 is ENHRY and CDR2 is SYGVKD. This CDR3 is 14 amino acids long. V was pared by 8 bases and J by 1 base, with 15 bases between. Here the CDR3 reads CAIAAQNPSYEQYF. The CDR3 DNA reads as TGTGCCATCGCGGCCCAGAACCCGTCCTACGAGCAGTACTTC.

This clone was picked up a small number of times. The chain is built from TRBV25-1 and TRBJ1-1; D remains unclear. The germline V gene has CDR1 MGHDK and CDR2 SYGVNS. With 5 bases removed from V and 0 bases from J, the gap between germline ends came to 13 bases. The CDR3 covers 15 residues. CDR3 nucleotide sequence: TGTGCCAGCAGTCCCCCGGGGTCTGTGAACACTGAAGCTTTCTTT. Translating gives CASSPPGSVNTEAFF.

The table lists this clone with a few counts. Here the CDR3 reads CASSHLKRRGLSETQYF. CDR3 nucleotides: TGTGCCAGCAGCCACCTCAAGCGGCGGGGGTTGTCGGAGACCCAGTACTTC. The rearrangement joins TRBV4-2 to TRBJ2-5, with 7 bases identical to TRBD2. The junction had 15 bases not matched to a gene; V was cut back by 3 bases and J by 5 bases. The CDR3 runs to 17 residues. Germline-derived CDR1 and CDR2 are LGHNA and YNFKEQ.

This clone showed up just a few times. The chain has TRBV30 and TRBJ1-5; D is uncertain. V gave up 3 bases and J gave up 9 bases, with 15 bases separating them. Germline-derived CDR1 and CDR2 are GTSNPN and SVGIG (reference sequence). The CDR3 is 13 amino acids. The CDR3 protein is CAWSAAGGLPQHF. Written as DNA, the CDR3 is TGTGCCTGGAGCGCGGCGGGTGGGCTGCCCCAGCATTTT.

The chain is built from TRBV10-3 and TRBJ2-3; 11 nucleotides line up with TRBD2. V was pared by 6 bases and J by 3 bases, with 11 bases of the junction left unmatched. The V gene's germline CDR1 is ENHRY and CDR2 SYGVKD. This CDR3 has 17 amino acids. The CDR3 reads CAIRTPYSGGATDTQYF. The CDR3, as DNA: TGTGCCATCAGGACCCCCTATAGCGGGGGGGCAACAGATACGCAGTATTTT.

The chain recombines TRBV18 with TRBJ1-6; TRBD1 matches 10 bases. Germline CDR1 KGHSH, CDR2 LQKENI. The CDR3 contains 18 residues. Germline trimming cut 6 bases from V and 0 bases from J; bases unmatched to any gene: 8. The CDR3 loop reads CASSPLGQGSSYNSPLHF. The CDR3 DNA reads as TGTGCCAGCTCCCCATTGGGACAGGGGAGCTCCTATAATTCACCCCTCCACTTT.

This sequence joins TRBV5-4 and TRBJ2-7; the D gene is possibly TRBD1 (5 bases). V was cut by 0 bases and J by 0 bases, with 13 bases left in between. Germline V gives CDR1 SGHNT, CDR2 YYREEE (reference sequence). The CDR3 runs to 16 residues. CDR3 DNA: TGTGCCAGCAGCTTGGGGTTGACAGAGATCTCCTACGAGCAGTACTTC. Encoded protein: CASSLGLTEISYEQYF.

V and J are TRBV7-2 and TRBJ2-5, with D possibly TRBD1 on 6 matching bases. The CDR3 totals 17 residues. With 1 base removed from V and 2 bases from J, the gap between germline ends came to 17 bases. The germline V gene has CDR1 SGHTA and CDR2 FQGNSA. The CDR3 reads CASSLGLGRTGQETQYF. Written as DNA, the CDR3 is TGTGCCAGCAGCTTAGGCCTTGGTAGAACAGGGCAAGAGACCCAGTACTTC.

For the CDR3, the DNA is TGTGCCAGCAGCTTTTTTAGCGGGGGAGATAACAATGAGCAGTTCTTC. Encoded protein: CASSFFSGGDNNEQFF. The V and J genes are TRBV25-1 and TRBJ2-1, with 9 bases identical to TRBD2. From germline, CDR1 is MGHDK and CDR2 SYGVNS. The CDR3 consists of 16 residues. The J segment lost 5 bases and the V segment lost 6 bases, leaving 11 bases of the junction unmatched.

V usage is TRBV10-3 and J usage is TRBJ2-1, with 10 bases matching TRBD1. Germline CDR1 reads ENHRY; CDR2 reads SYGVKD. The CDR3 extends over 17 amino acids. Trimming at V came to 0 bases and at J to 7 bases, leaving 9 bases not matched to a gene. The CDR3 is CAISESKGQGSRNEQFF. The CDR3 DNA reads as TGTGCCATCAGTGAGTCGAAGGGACAGGGGAGTAGGAATGAGCAGTTCTTC.

The V call is TRBV7-9, the J call TRBJ1-2, with a possible D match to TRBD1 (5 bases). Germline V gene lookup returns CDR1 SEHNR and CDR2 FQNEAQ (reference sequence). Trimming cost V 1 base and J 8 bases, with 11 bases left between them. The length of the CDR3 is 13 residues. The CDR3 DNA follows: TGTGCCAGCAGCTTAGGCCTGGGGGAAGGCTACACCTTC. Translated, it gives CASSLGLGEGYTF. Using reference TRBV7-9 and TRBJ1-2 for the parts outside the CDR3, the full variable domain is DTGVSQNPRHKITKRGQNVTFRCDPISEHNRLYWYRQTLGQGPEFLTYFQNEAQLEKSRLLSDRFSAERPKGSFSTLEIQRTEQGDSAMYLCASSLGLGEGYTFGSGTRLTVV.

The chain is built from TRBV4-2 and TRBJ2-7, with a tentative D call TRBD1 (6 bases). This CDR3 has 15 residues. Germline CDR1 LGHNA, CDR2 YNFKEQ. V lost 1 base, J lost 1 base, and 11 bases lay in between. The CDR3 is CASSQGPQGSYEQYF. The CDR3 coding sequence is TGTGCCAGCAGCCAAGGACCCCAGGGGTCCTACGAGCAGTACTTC.